This entry describes one T cell receptor beta chain. Its binding antigen is unknown. No quality values exist for individual bases; no much larger clone is one base distant. This sample was included in a study of control samples from healthy donors and cancer patients (dated by TCRdb to 2020 to 2022). Trimming takes 5 bases off V and 3 bases off J; junction bases not matched to a gene: 23. The CDR3 has 21 amino acids, counting the end cysteine and phenylalanine. Only the CDR3 part of the read is kept: 63 bases, read in frame from the first base. Looking up the germline V gene yields CDR1 SGHVS and CDR2 FQNEAQ. To prepare the library, the immunoSEQ multiplex PCR assay was applied. TCRdb holds this immuneACCESS table with in-frame rearrangements only. Some clones are missing; in checked studies, unresolved V genes explain under half, and the rest has no known cause. The sample table lists under 450,000 clones, about nine tenths of them with a count of one. The ten largest clones represent 6% to 7% of the sample.

The source material was PBMCs. The source is a man aged 35-49 years with head and neck cancer. The rearrangement joined TRBV7-8 to TRBJ2-2, and 8 junctional nucleotides match TRBD1. The CDR3 protein is CASSGGLEGQGARRYTGELFF. Read as DNA, the sequence is TGTGCCAGCAGCGGGGGGCTGGAAGGGCAGGGGGCGCGGAGGTACACCGGGGAGCTGTTTTTT.